This entry features one T cell receptor (beta chain) sequence. Its antigen is still unknown. Per-base quality was not reported, and no clone a single base away is much larger than it. This sample is part of a study of blood T cell repertoires in COVID-19 (dated by TCRdb to the early 2020s). At the level of the whole study: Samples covering the acute and convalescent phases of COVID-19 were provided by collaborators in the United States, Italy and Spain. The prospective study material was composed of cDNA or gDNA derived from T cells, B-cell-depleted T cells, or PBMCs. Deeply sampled blood TCRbeta repertoires from subjects exposed to, actively infected with, or recovered from COVID-19 were included in the dataset. The repertoires were made available in a free public database intended to serve as a resource for research on the immune response to SARS-CoV-2. Samples were obtained from the ongoing ImmuneRACE study (first 160 participants) and from 1,254 subjects provided by 6 global collaborators. Sample metadata almost always included a de-identified subject ID, COVID-19 status, age in years and sex. HLA class I and class II types, where available, came from metadata supplied by the sample provider rather than from assay-based typing.

Study-wide conclusions, independent of this receptor: How much clinical and demographic metadata was included differed by source and by participant, and the metadata was provided uncurated.

The immunoSEQ Assay, a bias-controlled multiplex PCR, was used to amplify TCRbeta CDR3 regions from genomic DNA. As for the original processing: The number of nucleated cells in each sample was estimated by amplification of reference gene primers within the assay. Sequence reads were collapsed and filtered to measure the absolute abundance of every unique TCRbeta CDR3 rearrangement. For each sample, productive Simpson clonality was calculated by taking the square root of Simpson's diversity index across productive rearrangements. Not all clones reach the TCRdb copy of this immuneACCESS table, which keeps in-frame sequences only. Checked studies attribute under half of the gap to unresolved V genes and leave the rest unexplained. V and J calls and clone size are as listed in that table; D and trimming were resolved from the DNA. This sample has a few hundred thousand clones in its table, and approximately 85% of those were observed once. The ten largest account for under 2.5% of the sample.

Participants in the prospective study were enrolled through a virtual design, were aged about 18 to 100 years, and lived in approximately 24 United States geographic areas. In the prospective study, cohorts were assigned on the basis of participant-reported clinical history obtained from a screening survey and a study questionnaire. Recovered participants in ImmuneRACE Cohort 3 were defined as having two consecutive negative NP/OP PCR tests, clearance from a healthcare professional, or resolution of symptoms. Each participant in the prospective study had whole blood, serum and a nasopharyngeal or oropharyngeal swab collected by mobile phlebotomists. Participants in the prospective study had the option to provide additional blood draws and questionnaires over a roughly 2-month period. Before DNA extraction, blood samples from the prospective study were shipped at room temperature or frozen. Sequencing used PBMCs or T cells enriched from blood (not recorded which). This TCR was recovered from a woman in her forties or fifties who had recovered from COVID-19.

The sequence in DNA is TGCGCCAGCAGCTTGGTAACTAGGAGCCAAGAGACCCAGTACTTC. Translated, this gives CASSLVTRSQETQYF. The sequence joins TRBV5-1 to TRBJ2-5, and TRBD2 may be the D gene, going by 5 matching bases. The germline V gene yields SGHRS for CDR1 and YFSETQ for CDR2. Relative to germline, V is 0 bases shorter and J is 1 base shorter, with 10 bases between their ends. The CDR3 goes from the cysteine to the phenylalanine over 15 residues. Only the CDR3 part of the read is kept: 45 bases, read in frame from the first base.